This TCR beta chain was sequenced during a study of blood T cell repertoires in COVID-19. The CDR3 covers 15 residues. The V gene's germline CDR1 is MDHEN and CDR2 SYDVKM. Trimming removed 1 base from V and 4 bases from J, with 13 bases in between. Data came from immunoSEQ multiplex PCR; TCRdb stores just in-frame clones and leaves some out. In the table there are about 120,000 clones, roughly 90% of which are singletons. The sequencing sample was made of peripheral blood. The TCR sequence derives from a man in his fifties or sixties with active COVID-19. This chain joins TRBV28 and TRBJ1-2, with TRBD1 as a possible D gene (6 bases). The CDR3 DNA follows: TGTGCCAGCAGTTTATCTGACAGGATCATCTATGGCTACACCTTC. Its translation: CASSLSDRIIYGYTF.